This entry concerns a single T cell receptor beta chain. The antigen remains unidentified. Trimming removed 2 bases from V and 6 bases from J; junction bases left unmatched: 14. Germline V gene lookup returns CDR1 MNHNS and CDR2 SASEGT. CDR3 length: 18 residues. The data were taken from a study of T cell repertoires in cytomegalovirus infection. Study as a whole: Selected CMV epitopes included recently identified HLA-C-restricted ones as well as well-studied HLA-B-restricted ones. A matching HLA type, together with CMV infection, was signaled by public TCR beta signatures. Study results and limitations: HLA-C-restricted CMV-specific TCR beta clonotypes were dominant in the ex vivo response. Pooled public TCR beta family frequency picked out CMV carriers with the relevant HLA.

Each CDR3 protein is one row after TCRdb ran MiXCR on the reads. The profile shows roughly 500,000 distinct CDR3 sequences, under 45% of them singletons. V gene TRBV6-1 combines with J gene TRBJ2-5; TRBD2 agrees at 11 bases. The origin of this receptor is a human donor in good health (CMV status not recorded). Some clones in this sample may be carry-over from other donors' samples. The specimen comprised cultured PBMCs, sampled from culture after CMV antigen stimulation. DNA of the CDR3: TGTGCCAGCAGTGAAATAGTAGCGGGGGGGCGATTTGAAAAGACCCAGTACTTC. Its protein is CASSEIVAGGRFEKTQYF.